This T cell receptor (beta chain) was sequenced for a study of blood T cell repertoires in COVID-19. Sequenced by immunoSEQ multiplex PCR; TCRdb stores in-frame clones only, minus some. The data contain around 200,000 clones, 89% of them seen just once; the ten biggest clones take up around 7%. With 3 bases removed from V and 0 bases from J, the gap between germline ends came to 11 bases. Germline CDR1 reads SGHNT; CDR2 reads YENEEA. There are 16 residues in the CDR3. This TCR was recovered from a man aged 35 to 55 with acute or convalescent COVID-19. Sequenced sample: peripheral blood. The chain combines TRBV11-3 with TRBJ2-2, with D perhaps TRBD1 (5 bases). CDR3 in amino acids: CASSFQTDTNTGELFF. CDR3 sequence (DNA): TGTGCCAGCAGCTTCCAGACAGATACGAACACCGGGGAGCTGTTTTTT.